These 10 T cell receptor beta chains were all obtained from the same sample, sequenced in a study of STAT3 mutations in large granular lymphocyte leukemia. Findings of the study overall: In T-cell large granular lymphocyte leukemia, about half of patients showed multiple immunodominant subclonotypes.

Their target antigens are unknown. Clones were read by immunoSEQ multiplex PCR, and TCRdb kept only the in-frame ones, dropping some. The data show over 30,000 clones, with roughly 84% seen just once and more than 0.4% held by the top ten. What was sequenced was PBMCs. Receptors were obtained from a human donor with T large granular lymphocyte leukemia. Some clones in this sample may be carry-over from other donors' samples.

This rearrangement joins TRBV28 to TRBJ1-1; 8 nucleotides align to TRBD1. With 1 base clipped from V and 12 bases from J, the junction kept 7 bases outside the gene matches. Germline loops: CDR1 MDHEN, CDR2 SYDVKM. This CDR3 is 13 amino acids long. Written as DNA, the CDR3 is TGTGCCAGCAGTTTATCGGACAGGGAGGGAACTTTCTTT. Its translation: CASSLSDREGTFF.

The table lists this clone with a few counts. The rearrangement uses TRBV13 and TRBJ2-5; D might be TRBD1 or TRBD2, each matching 5 bases. V was trimmed by 4 bases and J by 5 bases, leaving 17 bases between them. This CDR3 has 15 amino acids. The germline CDR1 and CDR2 sequences are PRHDT and FYEKMQ (reference sequence). In DNA form, the CDR3 reads TGTGCCAGCAGCTGGGGGACGGAGCTGGGGGAGACCCAGTACTTC. Protein product: CASSWGTELGETQYF. The full variable domain, rest sourced from reference TRBV13 and TRBJ2-5, is AAGVIQSPRHLIKEKRETATLKCYPIPRHDTVYWYQQGPGQDPQFLISFYEKMQSDKGSIPDRFSAQQFSDYHSELNMSSLELGDSALYFCASSWGTELGETQYFGPGTRLLVL.

This clone has more than one count but fewer than ten. The genes are TRBV7-9 and TRBJ2-6; D call uncertain. Deletions cut 6 bases from V and 2 bases from J, with 8 bases between. The length of the CDR3 is 14 residues. The germline V gene has CDR1 SEHNR and CDR2 FQNEAQ (reference sequence). The CDR3 loop reads CASSRDAGANVLTF. The CDR3 region has the DNA TGTGCCAGCAGTCGCGATGCTGGGGCCAACGTCCTGACTTTC.

The chain recombines TRBV7-9 with TRBJ1-1; TRBD1 might be the D (5 bases). Germline CDR1 is SEHNR and CDR2 is FQNEAQ (reference sequence). The V end was cut by 5 bases, the J end by 0 bases, with 13 bases between. The CDR3 loop spans 15 amino acids. CDR3 bases: TGTGCCAGCAGCCCAGACAGACTAATGAACACTGAAGCTTTCTTT. Translated, it gives CASSPDRLMNTEAFF.

This chain connects TRBV4-3 to TRBJ2-5; TRBD1 or TRBD2 may be the D gene (5 bases each). This CDR3 comprises 15 residues. V was trimmed by 1 base and J by 6 bases, leaving 15 bases between them. The germline CDR1 and CDR2 sequences are LGHNA and YSLEER. The CDR3 loop is CASSQGSSMGQTQYF. The DNA of the CDR3 is TGCGCCAGCAGCCAAGGTTCTAGCATGGGACAGACCCAGTACTTC.

V and J are TRBV5-1 and TRBJ2-6; D is undetermined. CDR3 length: 18 residues. The V gene's germline CDR1 is SGHRS and CDR2 YFSETQ. The V end was cut by 1 base, the J end by 4 bases, with 18 bases between. The chain's CDR3 is CASSLSPPASFGANVLTF. The CDR3, as DNA: TGCGCCAGCAGCTTGTCTCCCCCCGCCTCGTTCGGGGCCAACGTCCTGACTTTC.

This clone was seen a handful of times. This chain's CDR3 is CASSEGPFSGNTIYF. The DNA for the CDR3 is TGTGCCAGCAGCGAGGGACCGTTCTCTGGAAACACCATATATTTT. The V and J genes are TRBV5-5 and TRBJ1-3; tentative D call: TRBD1 (5 bases). The CDR3 runs 15 residues. CDR1 and CDR2 from the germline V gene are SGHKS and YYEKEE (reference sequence). The germline V and J ends were trimmed by 4 bases and 0 bases, with 11 bases remaining between them.

This clone was counted only a few times. The chain joins TRBV7-8 to TRBJ1-2; tentatively, D is TRBD1 (5 bases). The germline gives CDR1 SGHVS, CDR2 FQNEAQ. This CDR3 spans 13 amino acids. V was clipped by 5 bases and J by 2 bases, with 9 bases between them. CDR3: CASSISGNYGYTF. The CDR3 nucleotides read TGTGCCAGCAGCATCTCAGGGAACTATGGCTACACCTTC.

This clone was observed a handful of times. This chain links TRBV20-1 with TRBJ1-1; D remains unclear. This CDR3 comprises 10 residues. Germline CDR1 is DFQATT and CDR2 is SNEGSKA (reference sequence). V was cut by 3 bases and J by 7 bases, with 6 bases left in between. This CDR3 is CSASRGEAFF. CDR3 DNA: TGCAGTGCTAGTAGAGGTGAAGCTTTCTTT.

This clone came up a few times. The CDR3 DNA follows: TGTGCCAGCAGCTTAGGCTACAGGAACACTGAAGCTTTCTTT. This sequence encodes CASSLGYRNTEAFF. The rearrangement joins TRBV7-9 to TRBJ1-1; D gene unclear. Trimming removed 1 base at V and 1 base at J, with 7 bases between. The CDR3 is 14 residues long. Per the germline V gene, CDR1 is SEHNR and CDR2 is FQNEAQ (reference sequence).